This record looks at one T cell receptor beta chain sequence and its context. The ends were cut back, 4 bases at V and 3 bases at J, with 12 bases in the middle. Per the germline V gene, CDR1 is PRHDT and CDR2 is FYEKMQ (reference sequence). The CDR3 consists of 14 residues. Measured with immunoSEQ multiplex PCR; TCRdb has only the in-frame clones, and not every one. The sample holds 70,000 to 100,000 clones; approximately 94% are singletons and the top ten take about 2%. These data originate in a study of T cell changes during pregnancy in multiple sclerosis. V usage is TRBV13 and J usage is TRBJ1-2; D gene ambiguous. The sequences come from peripheral blood, collected in the third trimester of pregnancy. The receptor's source is a female donor with multiple sclerosis, enrolled in a pregnancy study. CDR3 amino acids: CASSSAPTDYGYTF. CDR3 DNA: TGTGCCAGCAGCTCCGCCCCTACGGACTATGGCTACACCTTC.